These 27 T cell receptor beta chains were sequenced from one sample in a study of monozygotic twins with inflammatory bowel disease. TCRdb reprocessed the 5' RACE reads and keeps a single row for each CDR3 protein, giving no DNA. The table gives more than 300,000 distinct CDR3 sequences; the top ten clones make up approximately 2.4% of it. Sequenced input: blood. The receptor set was obtained from a human donor with ulcerative colitis or Crohn's disease, or a healthy co-twin of an affected twin (not recorded which).

V and J are TRBV7-9 and TRBJ2-1; TCRdb's D call, TRBD1, is unchecked because there is no DNA. The CDR3 consists of 16 residues. CDR1 SEHNR and CDR2 FQNEAQ come from the germline V gene (reference sequence). This CDR3 is CASSLRGVGSYNEQFF.

The rearrangement joins TRBV11-2 to TRBJ2-7; TCRdb calls TRBD1, which cannot be checked without DNA. The CDR3 loop spans 12 amino acids. The V gene's germline CDR1 is SGHAT and CDR2 FQNNGV. CDR3 sequence reads: CASSLGTVEQYF.

The V call is TRBV27, the J call TRBJ2-5; TCRdb calls TRBD1, which cannot be checked without DNA. The germline gives CDR1 MNHEY, CDR2 SMNVEV (reference sequence). The CDR3 is 16 residues long. CDR3 sequence reads: CASSLYPGTTQETQYF.

The gene calls are TRBV5-1 and TRBJ2-2; TCRdb designates TRBD1, a call that cannot be tested without DNA. From germline, CDR1 is SGHRS and CDR2 YFSETQ. This CDR3 region has 15 residues. CDR3 protein: CASSPGQYGTGELFF.

J is TRBJ2-3 and V is TRBV29-1. Per the germline V gene, CDR1 is SQVTM and CDR2 is ANQGSEA. This CDR3 has 16 amino acids. The CDR3 sequence: CSVEGTVLKGTDTQYF.

The chain couples TRBV4-2 to TRBJ2-3. Germline lookup yields CDR1 LGHNA and CDR2 YNFKEQ. The CDR3 sequence is 13 residues long. Here the CDR3 reads CASSHGQPDTQYF.

The rearrangement uses TRBV4-3 and TRBJ2-2; as DNA is missing, the TRBD1 call by TCRdb cannot be tested. CDR3 length: 17 residues. The germline V gene has CDR1 LGHNA and CDR2 YSLEER. CDR3 loop: CASSQGARGRHTGELFF.

This chain links TRBV6-6 with TRBJ2-1; TCRdb picks TRBD2, but there is no DNA to check that call. The germline V gene encodes CDR1 MNHNY and CDR2 SVGAGI (reference sequence). The CDR3 totals 11 residues. This chain's CDR3 is CAGRGDNEQFF.

The rearrangement links TRBV12-3 or TRBV12-4 to TRBJ1-1; the D call of TRBD1 rests on TCRdb alone, since no DNA is present to check it. The CDR3 consists of 14 residues. The CDR3 is CASGSQASYTEAFF.

V is TRBV20-1 and J is TRBJ2-5; as DNA is missing, the TRBD2 call by TCRdb cannot be tested. The CDR3 is 15 amino acids. Germline CDR1 and CDR2: DFQATT and SNEGSKA (reference sequence). The CDR3 here is CSARDQTSGGTRFYF.

The chain couples TRBV10-3 to TRBJ1-5. The CDR3 covers 13 residues. The V gene's germline CDR1 is ENHRY and CDR2 SYGVKD. CDR3 loop: CAISETDSQPQHF.

The CDR3 reads CASRTRGSYGYTF. The V and J genes are TRBV2 and TRBJ1-2; the D call of TRBD1 rests on TCRdb alone, since no DNA is present to check it. This CDR3 region has 13 residues. Per the germline V gene, CDR1 is SNHLY and CDR2 is FYNNEI.

This sequence joins TRBV7-6 and TRBJ1-2; TCRdb picks TRBD1, but there is no DNA to check that call. Germline V gives CDR1 SGHVS, CDR2 FNYEAQ. CDR3 size: 14 residues. The CDR3 loop is CASSAAGLDYGYTF.

CDR3 residues: CASSVPTHGGEQYF. V is TRBV9 and J is TRBJ2-7; TCRdb indicates TRBD1, and absent DNA this call remains unverified. Germline V gives CDR1 SGDLS, CDR2 YYNGEE. This CDR3 contains 14 residues.

The chain combines TRBV24-1 with TRBJ2-1; the TCRdb call, TRBD2, lacks DNA for checking. This CDR3 has 18 amino acids. Germline CDR1 and CDR2: KGHDR and SFDVKD. The CDR3: CATSGLSGTSGAYNEQFF.

The J gene is TRBJ2-7, the V gene TRBV6-2 or TRBV6-3; no DNA is available, so the TRBD1 call from TCRdb remains unchecked. This CDR3 spans 16 amino acids. Per the germline V gene, CDR1 is MNHEY and CDR2 is SVGEGT. This chain's CDR3 is CASSYGLRQMTGEQYF.

The V and J genes are TRBV6-6 and TRBJ1-5; TCRdb indicates TRBD1, and absent DNA this call remains unverified. Germline CDR1 is MNHNY and CDR2 is SVGAGI (reference sequence). The CDR3 sequence is 14 residues long. The CDR3: CASSRGTDYQPQHF.

The CDR3 protein is CASSQDSWSSAYGYTF. This sequence joins TRBV4-3 and TRBJ1-2. Looked up from germline, CDR1 is LGHNA and CDR2 is YSLEER. The CDR3 is made up of 16 amino acids.

V gene TRBV28 combines with J gene TRBJ1-4; TCRdb proposes TRBD1, but this gene call is untestable without DNA. There are 16 residues in the CDR3. Germline CDR1 and CDR2: MDHEN and SYDVKM. The CDR3 loop is CASSFSMTDGREKLFF.

CDR3 region: CASSSGRLETQYF. The gene calls are TRBV7-2 and TRBJ2-5. CDR3 size: 13 residues. Germline loops: CDR1 SGHTA, CDR2 FQGNSA.

The chain employs TRBV6-1 and TRBJ2-1; the D gene TCRdb calls, TRBD1, cannot be checked with no DNA. This CDR3 comprises 15 residues. The germline gives CDR1 MNHNS, CDR2 SASEGT. The CDR3 here is CASSRSGTGRGEQFF.

V is TRBV12-3 or TRBV12-4 and J is TRBJ2-1. The CDR3 consists of 12 residues. The CDR3 loop is CASSFFGNEQFF.

The chain links TRBV2 to TRBJ2-1; absent DNA, TCRdb's TRBD1 call cannot be checked. The CDR3 is 15 amino acids. Germline-derived CDR1 and CDR2 are SNHLY and FYNNEI. The CDR3 here is CASSGASPSYNEQFF.

The chain links TRBV18 to TRBJ2-3; the D call from TCRdb, TRBD2, cannot be confirmed without DNA. The CDR3 sequence is 17 residues long. Germline V gene lookup returns CDR1 KGHSH and CDR2 LQKENI. The chain's CDR3 is CASSPRLAGGQTDTQYF.

The V and J genes are TRBV20-1 and TRBJ1-6. The length of the CDR3 is 13 residues. Per germline, CDR1 DFQATT and CDR2 SNEGSKA (reference sequence). CDR3 region: CSAMAVNNSPLHF.

This sequence joins TRBV3-1 and TRBJ2-1; TCRdb calls TRBD1, which cannot be checked without DNA. The germline V gene has CDR1 LGHDT and CDR2 YNNKEL (reference sequence). The CDR3 sequence is 16 residues long. The CDR3 here is CASSLKHPFSYNEQFF.

The V and J genes are TRBV28 and TRBJ1-2; absent DNA, TCRdb's TRBD1 call cannot be checked. CDR1 is MDHEN and CDR2 is SYDVKM in the germline V gene. This CDR3 is 13 amino acids long. CDR3 residues: CASRLHPTGVYTF.